The TCR beta chain described here comes from a study of cytomegalovirus exposure and HLA in healthy donors. General study results and limits: Follow-up analysis seemed to connect common viral pathogens with several of the most significant clusters identified. What was likely a sequencing artifact was a cluster of highly shared sequence variants. By HLA locus, TCR association rates varied in a later analysis, with DRB1 showing the most and HLA-C the fewest.

Likely unrecorded immune exposures existed in these nominally healthy donors. A multiplex PCR was run with 60 Vbeta primers and 13 Jbeta primers. Assay: immunoSEQ multiplex PCR; the TCRdb copy retains only in-frame clones and omits some. Here the sample spans 180,000 or so clones, roughly four fifths being singletons. There are 16 residues in the CDR3. V was shortened by 8 bases and J by 4 bases, with 23 bases between the two germline ends. The V gene's germline CDR1 is MDHEN and CDR2 SYDVKM. Regarding this clone: Antigen unknown.

This rearrangement joins TRBV28 to TRBJ1-1; D uncertain. The sequencing sample was made of PBMCs. The source of this sequence is a woman aged 25 to 39 in good health and CMV-seropositive. CDR3 residues: CASRTTSARSLTEAFF. In DNA form, the CDR3 reads TGTGCCAGCCGAACTACCTCGGCAAGAAGTCTCACTGAAGCTTTCTTT.